This T cell receptor (beta chain) was found in a study of CD8 T cells in Susac syndrome. Across the study: Patients with Susac syndrome were therapy-naive, taking corticosteroids, with some also receiving intravenous immunoglobulin, or taking intravenous immunoglobulin alone at the time their blood was drawn. Study-level results: As the study acknowledged, the number of individuals in its TCR sequencing and HLA analysis was relatively small.

RNA was extracted with the RNeasy kit, and a quantity of roughly 0.45 to 1 ug was reverse transcribed using random hexamers. TCRdb fed the immunoSEQ multiplex PCR reads into MiXCR, producing one record per CDR3 protein. The sample yields 100,000 to 150,000 distinct CDR3 sequences, around 94% seen once. Notes on this clonotype: Its antigen is unknown.

The CDR3 is 11 residues long. Germline CDR1 is SQVTM and CDR2 is ANQGSEA. The ends were cut back, 2 bases at V and 3 bases at J, with 5 bases in the middle. The chain links TRBV29-1 to TRBJ2-7; no reliable D call. Sequencing was done on a sample of CD8+ T cells from PBMCs. This clonotype originated in a human donor with Susac syndrome. The CDR3 nucleotides are TGCAGCGTTGAACACAGCTACGAGCAGTACTTC. Translation: CSVEHSYEQYF.